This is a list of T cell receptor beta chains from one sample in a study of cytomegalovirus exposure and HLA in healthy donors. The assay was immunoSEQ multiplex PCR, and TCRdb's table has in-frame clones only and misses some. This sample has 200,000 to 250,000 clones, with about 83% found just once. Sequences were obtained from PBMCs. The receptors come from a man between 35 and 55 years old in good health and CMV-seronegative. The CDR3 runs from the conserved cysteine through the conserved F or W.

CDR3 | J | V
CASSIRGGLDEQYF | TRBJ2-7 | TRBV9
CAIRTGGTDTQYF | TRBJ2-3 | TRBV10-3
CASSAWTGGTGNTIYF | TRBJ1-3 | TRBV9
CASSSDRGWLAGGHNEQFF | TRBJ2-1 | TRBV27
CASSQDLASSYEQYF | TRBJ2-7 | TRBV4-2
CASSSPGLTPLHF | TRBJ1-6 | TRBV7-9
CASSPSQQGSGNTIYF | TRBJ1-3 | TRBV18
CASTRDKNSPLHF | TRBJ1-6 | TRBV18
CASSAFSGYEQYF | TRBJ2-7 | TRBV2
CASRLNRGVDQPQHF | TRBJ1-5 | TRBV4-1
CASSPGGLRSYNEQFF | TRBJ2-1 | TRBV18
CASSYSQEQYF | TRBJ2-7 | TRBV6-5
CASSQVPGDTQYF | TRBJ2-3 | TRBV4-3
CASTPQGPNTGELFF | TRBJ2-2 | TRBV19
CAWSPGLKETQYF | TRBJ2-5 | TRBV30
CASSGELWEQYF | TRBJ2-7 | TRBV2
CASSFGPNTEAFF | TRBJ1-1 | TRBV5-1
CSVIFTGTSIYEQYF | TRBJ2-7 | TRBV29-1
CASSGDSASSGNTIYF | TRBJ1-3 | TRBV11-3
CASNRVRGRGETQYF | TRBJ2-5 | TRBV2
CASKWRGGPSNEKLFF | TRBJ1-4 | TRBV19
CASSAADRGTYEQYF | TRBJ2-7 | TRBV19
CASSYRGGASYEQYF | TRBJ2-7 | TRBV6-5